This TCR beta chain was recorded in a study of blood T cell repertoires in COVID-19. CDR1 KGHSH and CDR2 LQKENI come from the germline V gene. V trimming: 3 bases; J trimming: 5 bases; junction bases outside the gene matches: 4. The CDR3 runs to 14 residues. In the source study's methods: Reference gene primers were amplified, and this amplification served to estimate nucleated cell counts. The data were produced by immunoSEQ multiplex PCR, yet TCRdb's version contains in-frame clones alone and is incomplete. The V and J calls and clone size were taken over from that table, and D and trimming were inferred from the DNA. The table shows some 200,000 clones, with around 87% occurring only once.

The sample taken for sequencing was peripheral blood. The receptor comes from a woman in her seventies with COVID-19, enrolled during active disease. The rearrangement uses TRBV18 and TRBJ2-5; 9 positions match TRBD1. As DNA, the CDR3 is TGTGCCAGCTCACCCGAAGGACAGGGGGAGACCCAGTACTTC. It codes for CASSPEGQGETQYF.